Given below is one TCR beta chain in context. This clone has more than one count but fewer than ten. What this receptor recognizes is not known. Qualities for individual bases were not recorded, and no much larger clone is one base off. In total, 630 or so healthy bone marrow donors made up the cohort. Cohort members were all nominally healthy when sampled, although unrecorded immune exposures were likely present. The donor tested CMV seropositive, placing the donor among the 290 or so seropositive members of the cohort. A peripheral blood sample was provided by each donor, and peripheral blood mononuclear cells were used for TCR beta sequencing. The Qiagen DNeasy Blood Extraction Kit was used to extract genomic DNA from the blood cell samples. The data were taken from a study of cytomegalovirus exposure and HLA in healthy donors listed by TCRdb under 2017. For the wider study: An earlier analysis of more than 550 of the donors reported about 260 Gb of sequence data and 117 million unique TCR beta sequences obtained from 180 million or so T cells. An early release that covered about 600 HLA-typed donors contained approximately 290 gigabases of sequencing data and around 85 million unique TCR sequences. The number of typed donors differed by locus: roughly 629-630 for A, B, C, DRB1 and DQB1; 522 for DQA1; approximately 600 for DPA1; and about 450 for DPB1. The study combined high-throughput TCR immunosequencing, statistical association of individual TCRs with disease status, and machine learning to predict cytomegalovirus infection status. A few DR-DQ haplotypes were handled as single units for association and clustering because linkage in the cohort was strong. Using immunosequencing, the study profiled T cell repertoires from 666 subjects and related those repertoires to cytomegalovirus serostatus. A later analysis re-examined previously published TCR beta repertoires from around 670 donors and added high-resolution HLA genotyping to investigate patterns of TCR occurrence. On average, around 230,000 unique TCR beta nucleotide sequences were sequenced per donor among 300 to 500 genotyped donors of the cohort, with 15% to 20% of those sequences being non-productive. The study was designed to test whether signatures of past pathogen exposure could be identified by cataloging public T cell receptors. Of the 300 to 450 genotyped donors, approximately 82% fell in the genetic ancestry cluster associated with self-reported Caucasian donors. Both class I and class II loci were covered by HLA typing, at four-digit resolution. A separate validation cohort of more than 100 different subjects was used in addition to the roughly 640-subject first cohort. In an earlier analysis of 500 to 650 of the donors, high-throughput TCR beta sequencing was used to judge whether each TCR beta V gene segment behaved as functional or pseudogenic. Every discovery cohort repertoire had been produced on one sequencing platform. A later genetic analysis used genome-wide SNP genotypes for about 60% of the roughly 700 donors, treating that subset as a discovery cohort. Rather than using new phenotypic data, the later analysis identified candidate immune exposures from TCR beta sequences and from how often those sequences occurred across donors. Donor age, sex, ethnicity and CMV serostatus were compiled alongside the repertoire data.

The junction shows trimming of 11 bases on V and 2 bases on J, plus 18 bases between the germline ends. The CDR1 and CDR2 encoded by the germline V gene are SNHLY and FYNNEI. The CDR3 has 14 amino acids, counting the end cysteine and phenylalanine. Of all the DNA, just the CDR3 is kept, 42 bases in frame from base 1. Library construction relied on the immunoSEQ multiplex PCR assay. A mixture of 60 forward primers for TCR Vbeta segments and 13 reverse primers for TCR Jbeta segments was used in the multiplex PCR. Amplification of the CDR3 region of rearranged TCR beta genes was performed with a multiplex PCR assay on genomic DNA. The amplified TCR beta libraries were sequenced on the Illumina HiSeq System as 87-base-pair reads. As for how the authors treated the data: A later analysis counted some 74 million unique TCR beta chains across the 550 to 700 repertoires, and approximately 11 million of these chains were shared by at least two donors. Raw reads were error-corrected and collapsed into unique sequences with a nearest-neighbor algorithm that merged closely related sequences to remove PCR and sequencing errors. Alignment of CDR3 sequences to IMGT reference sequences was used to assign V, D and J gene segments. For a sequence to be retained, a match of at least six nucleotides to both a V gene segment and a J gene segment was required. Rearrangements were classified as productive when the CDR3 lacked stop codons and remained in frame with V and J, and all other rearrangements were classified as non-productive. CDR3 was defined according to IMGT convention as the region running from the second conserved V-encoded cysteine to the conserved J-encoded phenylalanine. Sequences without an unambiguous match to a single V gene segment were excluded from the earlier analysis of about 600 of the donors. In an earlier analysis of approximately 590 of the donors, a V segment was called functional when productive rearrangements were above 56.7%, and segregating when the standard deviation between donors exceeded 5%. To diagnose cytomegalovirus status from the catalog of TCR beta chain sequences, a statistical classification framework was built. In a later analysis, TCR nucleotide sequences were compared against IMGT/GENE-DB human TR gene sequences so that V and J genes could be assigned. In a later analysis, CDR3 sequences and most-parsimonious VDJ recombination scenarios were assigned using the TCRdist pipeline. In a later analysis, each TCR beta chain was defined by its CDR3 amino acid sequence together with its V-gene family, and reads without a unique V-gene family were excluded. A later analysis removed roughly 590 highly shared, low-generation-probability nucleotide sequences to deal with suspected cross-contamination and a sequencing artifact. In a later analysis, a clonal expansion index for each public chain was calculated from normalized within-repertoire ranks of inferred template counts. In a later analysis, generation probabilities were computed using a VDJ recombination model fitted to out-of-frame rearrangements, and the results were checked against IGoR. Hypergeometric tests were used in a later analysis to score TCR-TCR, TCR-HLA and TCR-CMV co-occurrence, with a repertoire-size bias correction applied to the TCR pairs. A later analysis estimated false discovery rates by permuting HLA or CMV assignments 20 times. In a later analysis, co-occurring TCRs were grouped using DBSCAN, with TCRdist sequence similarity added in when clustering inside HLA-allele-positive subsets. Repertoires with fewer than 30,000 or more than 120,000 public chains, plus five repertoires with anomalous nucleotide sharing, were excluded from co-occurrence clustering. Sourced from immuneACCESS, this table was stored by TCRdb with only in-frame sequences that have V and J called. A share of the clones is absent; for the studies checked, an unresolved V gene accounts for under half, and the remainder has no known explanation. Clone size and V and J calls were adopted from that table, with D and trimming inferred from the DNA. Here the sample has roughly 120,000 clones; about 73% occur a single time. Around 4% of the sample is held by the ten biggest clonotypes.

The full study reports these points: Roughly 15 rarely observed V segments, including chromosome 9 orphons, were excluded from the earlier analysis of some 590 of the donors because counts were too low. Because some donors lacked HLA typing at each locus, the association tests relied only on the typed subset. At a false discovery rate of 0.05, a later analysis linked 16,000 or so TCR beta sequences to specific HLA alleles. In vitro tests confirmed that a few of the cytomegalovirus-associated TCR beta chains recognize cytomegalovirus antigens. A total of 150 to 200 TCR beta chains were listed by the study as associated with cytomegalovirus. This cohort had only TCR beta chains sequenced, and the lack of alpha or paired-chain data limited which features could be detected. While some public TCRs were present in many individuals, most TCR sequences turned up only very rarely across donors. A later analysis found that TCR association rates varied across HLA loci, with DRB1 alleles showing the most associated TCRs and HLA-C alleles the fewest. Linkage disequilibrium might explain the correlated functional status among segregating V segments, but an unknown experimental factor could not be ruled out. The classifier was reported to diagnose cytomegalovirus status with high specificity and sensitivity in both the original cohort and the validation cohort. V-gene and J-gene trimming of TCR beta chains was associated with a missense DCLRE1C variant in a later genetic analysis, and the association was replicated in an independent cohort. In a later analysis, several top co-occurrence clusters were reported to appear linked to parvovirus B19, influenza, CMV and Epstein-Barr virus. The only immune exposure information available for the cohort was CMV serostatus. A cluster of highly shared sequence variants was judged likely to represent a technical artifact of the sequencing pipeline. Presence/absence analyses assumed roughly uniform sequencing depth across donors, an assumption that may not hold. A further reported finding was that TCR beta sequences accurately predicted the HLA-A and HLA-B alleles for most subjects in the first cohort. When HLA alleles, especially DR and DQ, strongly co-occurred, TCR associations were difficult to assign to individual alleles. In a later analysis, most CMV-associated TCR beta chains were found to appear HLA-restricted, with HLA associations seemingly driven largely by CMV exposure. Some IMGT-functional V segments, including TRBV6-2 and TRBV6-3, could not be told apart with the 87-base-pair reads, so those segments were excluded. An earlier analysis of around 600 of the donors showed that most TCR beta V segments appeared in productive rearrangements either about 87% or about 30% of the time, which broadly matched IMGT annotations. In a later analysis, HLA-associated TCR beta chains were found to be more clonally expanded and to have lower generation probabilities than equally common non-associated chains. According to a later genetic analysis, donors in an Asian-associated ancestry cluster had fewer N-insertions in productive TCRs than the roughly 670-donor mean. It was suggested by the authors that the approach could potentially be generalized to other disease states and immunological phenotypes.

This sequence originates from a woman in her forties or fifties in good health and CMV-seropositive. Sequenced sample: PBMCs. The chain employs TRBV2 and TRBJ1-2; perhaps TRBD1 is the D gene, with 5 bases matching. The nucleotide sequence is TGTGCCCCCAGGCCGTTGGGGGGAAACTATGGCTACACCTTC. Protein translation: CAPRPLGGNYGYTF.